The rows below give T cell receptor beta chains drawn from one sample of a study of OX40 agonist ivuxolimab in advanced cancers. Only in-frame clones appear in the TCRdb table, and some are missing; sequencing was by immunoSEQ multiplex PCR. The data show roughly 64,000 clones, with approximately 79% seen just once and over 2% held by the top ten. The source was CD4+ or CD8+ T cells sorted from blood, collected in a trial of the OX40 agonist ivuxolimab. These receptors were taken from an adult with an advanced solid tumor such as melanoma, head and neck, liver or kidney cancer. The CDR3 runs from the conserved cysteine through the conserved F or W. A D gene is named only where the DNA matches it firmly. The size entry is marked missing in some rows and otherwise reads once, few, many or a size class.

v_gene	d_gene	abundance	j_gene	CDR3nt	CDR3aa
TRBV5-8	NA	NA	TRBJ2-7	TGTGCCAGCAGCTTGGATTACGAGCAGTACTTC	CASSLDYEQYF
TRBV15	NA	NA	TRBJ1-2	TGTGCCACCAGCAGAGCTAGGGGGGCTAACTATGGCTACACCTTC	CATSRARGANYGYTF
TRBV9	NA	once	TRBJ2-2	TGTGCCAGCAGCGTGACTGGGGGCAACACCGGGGAGCTGTTTTTT	CASSVTGGNTGELFF
TRBV6-1	TRBD1	NA	TRBJ2-1	TGTGCCAGCGCAGGGACAGGTGTGATCTTC	CASAGTGVIF
TRBV9	TRBD1	NA	TRBJ1-4	TGTGCCAGCAGCGTTACAGGGGATAGTGAAAAACTGTTTTTT	CASSVTGDSEKLFF
TRBV15	NA	NA	TRBJ1-4	TGTGCCACCAGCGCTAACCTAGGTGAAAAACTGTTTTTT	CATSANLGEKLFF
TRBV5-4	TRBD1	NA	TRBJ1-2	TGTGCCAGCAGCGATCCCCGGACAGGGAACTATGGCTACACCTTC	CASSDPRTGNYGYTF
TRBV7-9	TRBD1	NA	TRBJ1-3	TGTGCCAGCAGCCCCGGGACAGGGACTGGAAACACCATATATTTT	CASSPGTGTGNTIYF
TRBV7-6	NA	NA	TRBJ2-6	TGTGCCAGCAGCTTAGTAGTCTCTGGGGCCAACGTCCTGACTTTC	CASSLVVSGANVLTF
TRBV4-1	NA	few	TRBJ1-2	TGCGCCAGCAGCCAAGATACCTCGGCCGCTAACTATGGCTACACCTTC	CASSQDTSAANYGYTF